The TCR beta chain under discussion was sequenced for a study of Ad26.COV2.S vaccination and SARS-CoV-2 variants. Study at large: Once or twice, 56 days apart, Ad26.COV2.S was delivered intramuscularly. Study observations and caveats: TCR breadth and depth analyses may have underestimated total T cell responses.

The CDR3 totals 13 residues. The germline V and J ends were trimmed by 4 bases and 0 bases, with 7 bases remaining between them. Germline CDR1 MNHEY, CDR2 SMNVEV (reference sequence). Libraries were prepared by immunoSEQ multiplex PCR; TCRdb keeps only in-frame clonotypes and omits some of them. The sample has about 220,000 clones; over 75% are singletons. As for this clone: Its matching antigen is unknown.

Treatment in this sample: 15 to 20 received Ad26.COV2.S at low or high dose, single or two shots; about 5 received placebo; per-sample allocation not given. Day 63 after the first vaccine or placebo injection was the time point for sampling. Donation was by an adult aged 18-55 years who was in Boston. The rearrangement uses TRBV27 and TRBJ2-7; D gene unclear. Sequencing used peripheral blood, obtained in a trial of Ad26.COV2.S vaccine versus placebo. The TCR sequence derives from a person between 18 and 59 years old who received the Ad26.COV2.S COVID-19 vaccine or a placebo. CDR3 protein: CASSYLSSYEQYF. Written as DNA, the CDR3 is TGTGCCAGCAGTTATTTGAGCTCCTACGAGCAGTACTTC.